These 23 T cell receptor beta chains were sequenced from one sample in a study of human T cells and chemical hapten exposure. TCRdb independently ran MiXCR on the RACE reads; one entry per CDR3 protein. This sample yields 190,000 or so distinct CDR3 sequences, of which about 31% are seen a single time; 2.9% belongs to the top ten. The time point was: pre-sensitization, week 0. Specified treatment: therapeutic diphenylcyclopropenone sensitization with weekly scalp DPC. This specimen consisted of whole blood, obtained in connection with sensitization to the hapten diphenylcyclopropenone (DPC). These receptors were obtained from a woman aged 25 to 39 with alopecia areata. Some clones in this sample may be carry-over from other donors' samples.

This clonotype has a handful of counts. At one of its ends the junction is not consistent with the germline gene, which may arise from a read error. The CDR3 DNA follows: TGTGCCAGCAGTACCCCCCATTCACCCCTCTCCTTT. Its translation is CASSTPHSPLSF. The J gene is TRBJ1-6, the V gene TRBV12-3 or TRBV12-4; D uncertain. This CDR3 spans 12 amino acids.

The sample holds many counts of this clonotype. This rearrangement joins TRBV7-2 to TRBJ2-1; D not resolved. The CDR3 runs 13 residues. Looked up from germline, CDR1 is SGHTA and CDR2 is FQGNSA. V was trimmed by 6 bases and J by 3 bases, leaving 9 bases between them. CDR3 loop: CASRRAVYNEQFF. CDR3 in DNA: TGTGCCAGCAGAAGGGCCGTCTACAATGAGCAGTTCTTC.

The genes are TRBV6-1 and TRBJ1-5; D is unclear. CDR3 length: 13 residues. Germline CDR1 MNHNS, CDR2 SASEGT. Trimming removed 1 base from V and 7 bases from J, with 8 bases in between. CDR3 sequence reads: CASSEGFGQPQHF. CDR3 DNA: TGTGCCAGCAGTGAAGGTTTCGGGCAGCCCCAGCATTTT.

The V and J genes are TRBV5-5 and TRBJ1-2; tentative D call: TRBD1 (5 bases). Trimming removed 2 bases from V and 3 bases from J, with 8 bases in between. CDR1 is SGHKS, CDR2 YYEKEE, per germline (reference sequence). The CDR3 is made up of 13 amino acids. CDR3 residues: CASSFSGDYGYTF. CDR3 bases: TGTGCCAGCAGCTTTTCGGGGGACTATGGCTACACCTTC. The full variable domain, completed using reference TRBV5-5 and TRBJ1-2, is DAGVTQSPTHLIKTRGQQVTLRCSPISGHKSVSWYQQVLGQGPQFIFQYYEKEERGRGNFPDRFSARQFPNYSSELNVNALLLGDSALYLCASSFSGDYGYTFGSGTRLTVV.

This chain connects TRBV20-1 to TRBJ2-1; D may be TRBD2 (6 bases). Germline V gives CDR1 DFQATT, CDR2 SNEGSKA (reference sequence). The CDR3 sequence is 16 residues long. V lost 1 base to trimming and J lost 7 bases, with 20 bases between them. CDR3 in DNA: TGCAGTGCTAGAGTGCAGGGTAGCGGCCCAACGAATGAGCAGTTCTTC. This sequence encodes CSARVQGSGPTNEQFF.

The table lists this clonotype with a few counts. This rearrangement joins TRBV7-3 to TRBJ2-7; TRBD2 matches at 7 bases. Looked up from germline, CDR1 is SGHTA and CDR2 is FQGTGA. CDR3 length: 15 amino acids. Trimming at V came to 5 bases and at J to 2 bases, leaving 9 bases not matched to a gene. The CDR3 nucleotides read TGTGCCAGCAGCCCGTCAGCGGGACCCCCCTACGAGCAGTACTTC. Amino acids: CASSPSAGPPYEQYF.

The CDR3 is CASSQGILGNTIYF. DNA of the CDR3: TGTGCCAGCAGCCAAGGGATTCTTGGAAACACCATATATTTT. The chain carries TRBV16 and TRBJ1-3, with unresolved D. Germline assignment: CDR1 KGHSY and CDR2 FQNENV. The CDR3 runs 14 residues. Trimming pared 2 bases from V and 3 bases from J, leaving 8 bases between.

This clonotype was detected a few times. This chain connects TRBV9 to TRBJ2-3, with D maybe TRBD2 (5 bases). CDR3 length equals 15 residues. From germline, CDR1 is SGDLS and CDR2 YYNGEE. V lost 7 bases and J 0 bases, leaving 15 bases between the germline ends. As DNA, the CDR3 is TGTGCCAGCGCCCAGCGGAGCACTAGCACAGATACGCAGTATTTT. It encodes CASAQRSTSTDTQYF.

As DNA, the CDR3 is TGCAGCGTCAAAGCGGGGGGCAGTGAAAAACTGTTTTTT. This translates into CSVKAGGSEKLFF. The chain links TRBV29-1 to TRBJ1-4; D may be TRBD1 (6 bases). With 6 bases removed from V and 7 bases from J, the gap between germline ends came to 15 bases. CDR3 length: 13 residues. Germline V gives CDR1 SQVTM, CDR2 ANQGSEA.

This clonotype was detected only a few times. V usage is TRBV4-3 and J usage is TRBJ1-4; possibly TRBD1 for D (5 bases). The CDR3 loop spans 16 amino acids. Trimming left V 1 base short and J 7 bases short, with 16 bases between. Per germline, CDR1 LGHNA and CDR2 YSLEER. CDR3 in DNA: TGCGCCAGCAGCCAAGGCGGGTCGGGGGGAAGTGAAAAACTGTTTTTT. It yields the protein CASSQGGSGGSEKLFF.

The genes are TRBV29-1 and TRBJ1-3, with 7 bases lining up with TRBD1. With 2 bases clipped from V and 0 bases from J, the junction kept 4 bases outside the gene matches. This CDR3 region has 15 residues. The germline V gene has CDR1 SQVTM and CDR2 ANQGSEA. The CDR3 protein is CSVELTGNSGNTIYF. The CDR3 nucleotides are TGCAGCGTTGAACTGACAGGGAACTCTGGAAACACCATATATTTT. The full variable domain, with the rest looked up from reference TRBV29-1 and TRBJ1-3, is SAVISQKPSRDICQRGTSLTIQCQVDSQVTMMFWYRQQPGQSLTLIATANQGSEATYESGFVIDKFPISRPNLTFSTLTVSNMSPEDSSIYLCSVELTGNSGNTIYFGEGSWLTVV.

The V gene is TRBV7-2, the J gene TRBJ1-2; D is undetermined. Looked up from germline, CDR1 is SGHTA and CDR2 is FQGNSA. The CDR3 runs 12 residues. Trimming removed 5 bases at V and 6 bases at J, with 10 bases between. This chain's CDR3 is CASSPADHGYTF. The CDR3 nucleotides are TGTGCCAGCAGCCCCGCCGACCATGGCTACACCTTC.

This clonotype was observed a few times. V usage is TRBV20-1 and J usage is TRBJ2-7; 8 bases are a match to TRBD1. Germline CDR1 DFQATT, CDR2 SNEGSKA (reference sequence). The junction had 5 bases not matched to a gene; V was cut back by 3 bases and J by 1 base. The CDR3 covers 14 residues. As DNA, the CDR3 is TGCAGTGCTAGGGAGGGGACAGGATCCTACGAGCAGTACTTC. Translating gives CSAREGTGSYEQYF.

This clonotype appeared a few times. The chain carries TRBV6-2 or TRBV6-3 and TRBJ2-2; D is undetermined. Trimming removed 5 bases at V and 8 bases at J, with 9 bases between. This CDR3 spans 12 amino acids. Germline loops: CDR1 MNHEY, CDR2 SVGEGT. This CDR3 is CASSPNVGELFF. As DNA, the CDR3 is TGTGCCAGCAGTCCCAATGTGGGGGAGCTGTTTTTT.

The J gene is TRBJ1-4, the V gene TRBV28; D is uncertain. CDR1 is MDHEN, CDR2 SYDVKM, per germline. CDR3 size: 16 residues. V lost 6 bases to trimming and J lost 0 bases, with 14 bases between them. The CDR3 here is CASRPPLGTTNEKLFF. Written as DNA, the CDR3 is TGTGCCAGCAGGCCTCCCCTCGGGACAACTAATGAAAAACTGTTTTTT.

J is TRBJ1-4 and V is TRBV10-3; D gene ambiguous. Germline V gene lookup returns CDR1 ENHRY and CDR2 SYGVKD. The CDR3 has 14 residues. Deletions cut 0 bases from V and 10 bases from J, with 12 bases between. The CDR3 loop is CAISESPPSGKLFF. The CDR3 nucleotides read TGTGCCATCAGTGAGTCACCCCCGTCCGGAAAACTGTTTTTT.

V gene TRBV18 combines with J gene TRBJ2-2; no firm D call. Trimming removed 3 bases at V and 6 bases at J, with 14 bases between. CDR1 and CDR2 from the germline V gene are KGHSH and LQKENI. The CDR3 has 15 amino acids. CDR3 sequence (DNA): TGTGCCAGCTCACCGAATTGGAAACAGTCCGGGGAGCTGTTTTTT. Amino acids: CASSPNWKQSGELFF.

The sample holds a few counts of this clonotype. The chain has TRBV20-1 and TRBJ2-2; no firm D call. The CDR3 consists of 17 residues. Germline V gene sequence: CDR1 DFQATT, CDR2 SNEGSKA (reference sequence). The V gene lost 2 bases and the J gene lost 7 bases, with 23 bases spanning the gap. The CDR3 DNA reads as TGCAGTGCTAGAAACCCGGTGGTAGCTGCGCTTGGCGGGGAGCTGTTTTTT. It is translated as CSARNPVVAALGGELFF.

The DNA of the CDR3 is TGTGCCAGCAGTTACTCGAGGGGCTCCTATAATTCACCCCTCCACTTT. Translation: CASSYSRGSYNSPLHF. This sequence joins TRBV6-5 and TRBJ1-6; D is possibly TRBD1 (5 bases). From germline, CDR1 is MNHEY and CDR2 SVGAGI. This CDR3 region has 16 residues. The V end lost 0 bases, the J end lost 0 bases, and 6 bases lay between the germline ends.

The rearrangement joins TRBV30 to TRBJ1-4; TRBD1 aligns across 8 bases. V lost 2 bases and J lost 8; bases outside the gene matches: 7. The CDR3 spans 14 residues. Germline CDR1 reads GTSNPN; CDR2 reads SVGIG (reference sequence). The CDR3, as DNA: TGTGCCTGGAGTAAGCAGGGGGCATGGGAAAAACTGTTTTTT. Protein sequence: CAWSKQGAWEKLFF. Looking up the rest from reference TRBV30 and TRBJ1-4 gives the full variable domain: SQTIHQWPATLVQPVGSPLSLECTVEGTSNPNLYWYRQAAGRGLQLLFYSVGIGQISSEVPQNLSASRPQDRQFILSSKKLLLSDSGFYLCAWSKQGAWEKLFFGSGTQLSVL.

The CDR3 region has the DNA TGTGCCAGCAGCGGAATCGGCAGTGCCACTGAAGCTTTCTTT. Protein: CASSGIGSATEAFF. V is TRBV4-2 and J is TRBJ1-1; D is unclear. Germline CDR1 reads LGHNA; CDR2 reads YNFKEQ. CDR3 size: 14 residues. Trimming removed 5 bases at V and 4 bases at J, with 14 bases between.

The J gene is TRBJ1-6, the V gene TRBV28; 9 bases match TRBD1. V was pared by 6 bases and J by 10 bases, with 13 bases of the junction left unmatched. CDR3 length equals 16 residues. Germline CDR1 reads MDHEN; CDR2 reads SYDVKM. The CDR3 nucleotides are TGTGCCAGCAGCCCAGGGGTTGGGACAGGGAGCTCACCCCTCCACTTT. As protein: CASSPGVGTGSSPLHF.

The chain is built from TRBV25-1 and TRBJ2-1; D unclear. This CDR3 is 10 amino acids long. Deletions cut 6 bases from V and 6 bases from J, with 3 bases between. Germline CDR1 MGHDK, CDR2 SYGVNS. CDR3 loop: CASRGNEQFF. The CDR3 DNA is TGTGCCAGCAGAGGCAATGAGCAGTTCTTC.